This TCR beta chain is from a study of cytomegalovirus exposure and HLA in healthy donors. Nominal health characterized the donors when sampled, though unrecorded immune exposures were likely. This CDR3 has 14 residues. Germline assignment: CDR1 MNHEY and CDR2 SMNVEV (reference sequence). Trimming took off 2 bases at V and 3 bases at J, with 11 bases between the two ends. Study-level results: Sequencing likely produced, as an artifact, a cluster of highly shared sequence variants. Earlier findings revealed that most TCR beta V segments proved productive either about 87% or about 30% of the time.

With respect to this clone: Its antigen is not known.

PCR primers comprised 60 Vbeta and 13 Jbeta primers. The method was immunoSEQ multiplex PCR; TCRdb's version includes in-frame clones alone and lacks a portion of them. The table has around 99,000 clones, 70% to 85% seen once. The origin of this receptor is a male donor in good health and CMV-seronegative. Sequenced input: PBMCs. The chain is built from TRBV27 and TRBJ2-7; weak D call: TRBD2 (6 bases). CDR3 nucleotides: TGTGCCAGCAGTTTAAGCGGGCCGAACTACGAGCAGTACTTC. Residues: CASSLSGPNYEQYF.